One T cell receptor beta chain is described in this entry. The library targeted TCRbeta and was prepared with unique molecular identifiers. In TCRdb, the PCR reads were re-called with MiXCR into one record per CDR3 protein. The data show some 600,000 distinct CDR3 sequences, approximately 17% seen once. The sample belongs to a study of T-cell reconstitution after alpha-beta-depleted transplantation in children. This TCR came from a human donor who donated a stem cell graft to a child with acute myeloid leukemia. This material consisted of PBMCs from the stem cell graft donor, taken from the stem cell graft.

The CDR3 reads CASSVGQGLSGANVLTF. The CDR3 DNA follows: TGTGCCAGCAGCGTCGGACAGGGGCTCTCTGGGGCCAACGTCCTGACTTTC. The chain uses TRBV7-9 and TRBJ2-6, with TRBD1 matching 9 bases. Germline loops: CDR1 SEHNR, CDR2 FQNEAQ (reference sequence). The trim removed 5 bases at V and 0 bases at J, leaving 5 bases unmatched. This CDR3 has 17 amino acids.